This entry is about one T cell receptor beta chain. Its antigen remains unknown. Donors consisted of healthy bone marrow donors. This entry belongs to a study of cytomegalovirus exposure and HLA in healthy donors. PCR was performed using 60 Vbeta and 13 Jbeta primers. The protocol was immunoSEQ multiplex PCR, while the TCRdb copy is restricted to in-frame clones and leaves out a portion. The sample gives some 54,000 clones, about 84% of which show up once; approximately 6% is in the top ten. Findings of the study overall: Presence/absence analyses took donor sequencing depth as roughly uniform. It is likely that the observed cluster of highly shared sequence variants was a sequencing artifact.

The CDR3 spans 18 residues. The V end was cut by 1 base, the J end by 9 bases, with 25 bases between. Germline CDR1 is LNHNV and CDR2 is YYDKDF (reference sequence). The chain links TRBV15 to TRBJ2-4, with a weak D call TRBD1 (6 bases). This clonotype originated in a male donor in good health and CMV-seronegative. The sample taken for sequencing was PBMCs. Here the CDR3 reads CATSRVAQGGSRLGIQYF. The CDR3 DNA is TGTGCCACCAGCAGAGTTGCACAGGGTGGGTCTCGACTGGGCATTCAGTACTTC.